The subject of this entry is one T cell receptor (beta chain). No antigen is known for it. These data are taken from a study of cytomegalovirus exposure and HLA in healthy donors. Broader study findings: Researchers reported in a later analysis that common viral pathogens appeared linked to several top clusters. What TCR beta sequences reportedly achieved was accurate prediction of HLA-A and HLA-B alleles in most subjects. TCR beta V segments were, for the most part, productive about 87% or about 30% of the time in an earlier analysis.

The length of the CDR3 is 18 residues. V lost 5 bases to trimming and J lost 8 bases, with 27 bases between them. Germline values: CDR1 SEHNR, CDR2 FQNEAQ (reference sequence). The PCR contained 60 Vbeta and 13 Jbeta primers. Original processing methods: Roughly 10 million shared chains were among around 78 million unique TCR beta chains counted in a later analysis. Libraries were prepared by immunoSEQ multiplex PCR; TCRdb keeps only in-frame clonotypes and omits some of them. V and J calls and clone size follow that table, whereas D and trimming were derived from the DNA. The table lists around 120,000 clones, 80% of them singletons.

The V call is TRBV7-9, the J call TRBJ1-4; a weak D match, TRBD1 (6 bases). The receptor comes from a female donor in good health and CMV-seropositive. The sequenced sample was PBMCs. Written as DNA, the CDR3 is TGTGCCAGCAGCCACGCGGTCACCCCCGGGGACAATCGCGAAAAACTGTTTTTT. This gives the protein CASSHAVTPGDNREKLFF. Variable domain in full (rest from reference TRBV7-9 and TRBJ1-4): DTGVSQNPRHKITKRGQNVTFRCDPISEHNRLYWYRQTLGQGPEFLTYFQNEAQLEKSRLLSDRFSAERPKGSFSTLEIQRTEQGDSAMYLCASSHAVTPGDNREKLFFGSGTQLSVL.